This T cell receptor beta chain was sequenced in a study of T cell changes during pregnancy in multiple sclerosis. The V and J ends lost 0 bases and 5 bases respectively, with 13 bases between them. The germline CDR1 and CDR2 sequences are LGHNT and FRNRAP. This CDR3 comprises 15 residues. TCRdb keeps only in-frame clones here, not all; method: immunoSEQ multiplex PCR. Of 30,000 to 50,000 clones detected, about nine tenths appear once; the ten largest clones hold approximately 0.49%. The sequenced sample was CD4+ T cells from peripheral blood mononuclear cells, obtained in the first trimester of pregnancy. The V call is TRBV12-5, the J call TRBJ1-1; D not resolved. The clonotype comes from a female donor in good health, enrolled as a control in a pregnancy study. The CDR3 bases are TGTGCTAGTGGTTTGGTAACCGCGTCGGGGACTGAAGCTTTCTTT. Amino acids: CASGLVTASGTEAFF.